This entry lists 29 T cell receptor beta chains sequenced from one sample in a study of blood T cell repertoires in COVID-19. Sequencing was performed with immunoSEQ multiplex PCR; in TCRdb, only in-frame clones are kept and a portion is missing. This repertoire shows about 190,000 clones, approximately 73% found once; its top ten account for about a sixth. Sequenced: PBMCs or T cells enriched from blood (not recorded which). The receptors come from a woman aged 50 to 60 with acute COVID-19.

Here the CDR3 DNA reads TGTGCCAGCAGCCCACCGGGACTAGCGGGGTACAATGAGCAGTTCTTC. This codes for CASSPPGLAGYNEQFF. The chain carries TRBV11-3 and TRBJ2-1; TRBD2 agrees at 13 bases. The ends lost 5 bases at V and 4 bases at J; junction bases unmatched: 5. From germline, CDR1 is SGHNT and CDR2 YENEEA. The CDR3 extends over 16 amino acids.

The CDR3 region has the DNA TGTGCCAGCAGCCAAGATTGGGCTAGCGGGGCCACCTGGGGCTCCTACGAGCAGTACGTC. Protein sequence: CASSQDWASGATWGSYEQYV. The rearrangement links TRBV3-1 (or the pseudogene TRBV3-2) to TRBJ2-7; TRBD2 aligns across 9 bases. Germline V gene lookup returns CDR1 LGHDT and CDR2 YNNKEL (reference sequence). Trimming at V came to 0 bases and at J to 0 bases, leaving 15 bases not matched to a gene. The CDR3 loop spans 20 amino acids.

At least ten counts were recorded for this clone. The chain joins TRBV29-1 to TRBJ1-1; D not resolved. The V end was cut by 1 base, the J end by 1 base, with 13 bases between. This CDR3 has 15 residues. Germline CDR1 reads SQVTM; CDR2 reads ANQGSEA. For the CDR3, the DNA is TGCAGCGTTGAAGGGGAAGCGGGGTGGAACACTGAAGCTTTCTTT. Translating gives CSVEGEAGWNTEAFF.

This clone was seen only a few times. This sequence joins TRBV7-2 and TRBJ1-6; no firm D call. Trimming stripped 4 bases from V and 12 bases from J, with 19 bases between. Germline CDR1 SGHTA, CDR2 FQGNSA. The CDR3 consists of 15 residues. The CDR3 coding sequence is TGTGCCAGCAGCTCCCCGCGGCCCGCCGATGAACCCCTCCACTTT. This encodes CASSSPRPADEPLHF.

The chain uses TRBV2 and TRBJ1-3, with TRBD1 as a possible D gene (5 bases). From germline, CDR1 is SNHLY and CDR2 FYNNEI. V gave up 4 bases and J gave up 2 bases, with 18 bases separating them. The CDR3 consists of 17 residues. CDR3 in DNA: TGTGCCAGCAGTGCCCGCGGGGCGGAACTTCCTGGAAACACCATATATTTT. It codes for CASSARGAELPGNTIYF.

The J gene is TRBJ2-5, the V gene TRBV28; D is unresolved. Trimming took 6 bases from V and 5 from J, leaving 19 bases between them. CDR1 and CDR2 from the germline V gene are MDHEN and SYDVKM. This CDR3 has 15 amino acids. CDR3 DNA: TGTGCCAGCAGCCCTTTGATGGCCCTTCACGAGACCCAGTACTTC. Its protein product is CASSPLMALHETQYF.

V usage is TRBV3-1 (or the pseudogene TRBV3-2) and J usage is TRBJ1-5, with TRBD1 as a possible D gene (6 bases). The length of the CDR3 is 17 residues. V lost 5 bases, J lost 10 bases, and 27 bases lay in between. From germline, CDR1 is LGHDT and CDR2 YNNKEL (reference sequence). CDR3 loop: CASSSSGIRGARRPQHF. CDR3 sequence (DNA): TGTGCCAGCAGCTCATCGGGGATTCGGGGGGCGAGACGTCCCCAGCATTTT.

The rearrangement joins TRBV5-5 to TRBJ2-7, with D unclear. Germline V gene sequence: CDR1 SGHKS, CDR2 YYEKEE (reference sequence). V was shortened by 4 bases and J by 0 bases, with 8 bases between the two germline ends. The CDR3 is made up of 13 amino acids. This CDR3 reads CASSPLSSYEQYV. The CDR3 nucleotides are TGTGCCAGCAGCCCTCTGAGCTCCTACGAGCAGTACGTC.

The J gene is TRBJ1-2, the V gene TRBV10-3; no reliable D call. Germline CDR1 is ENHRY and CDR2 is SYGVKD. The CDR3 extends over 12 amino acids. V lost 4 bases and J 14 bases, leaving 17 bases between the germline ends. The CDR3 here is CAISGSGGWGTF. The CDR3 DNA sequence: TGTGCCATCAGTGGGAGCGGAGGCTGGGGAACCTTC.

This rearrangement joins TRBV5-6 to TRBJ1-1; no firm D call. Germline values: CDR1 SGHDT, CDR2 YYEEEE. The CDR3 is 14 amino acids. With 0 bases removed from V and 1 base from J, the gap between germline ends came to 7 bases. CDR3 sequence (DNA): TGTGCCAGCAGCTTGGATATCGGGAACACTGAAGCTTTCTTT. Translating gives CASSLDIGNTEAFF. Based on the CDR3 plus reference TRBV5-6 and TRBJ1-1, the full variable domain is DAGVTQSPTHLIKTRGQQVTLRCSPKSGHDTVSWYQQALGQGPQFIFQYYEEEERQRGNFPDRFSGHQFPNYSSELNVNALLLGDSALYLCASSLDIGNTEAFFGQGTRLTVV.

As for this clone: Distinct nucleotide sequences in the sample also encode this CDR3. The chain links TRBV19 to TRBJ1-5, with D perhaps matching TRBD1 (6 bases). Trimming removed 6 bases at V and 1 base at J, with 10 bases between. The CDR3 length is 14 residues. CDR1 is LNHDA and CDR2 is SQIVND in the germline V gene (reference sequence). CDR3 amino acids: CASSLDSSNQPQHF. Written as DNA, the CDR3 is TGTGCCAGTAGCTTGGACAGCAGCAATCAGCCCCAGCATTTT.

The rearrangement uses TRBV11-2 and TRBJ2-2; 9 bases match TRBD1. CDR1 is SGHAT, CDR2 FQNNGV, per germline. J lost 6 bases, V lost 5 bases, and 13 bases had no gene match. The CDR3 is 17 amino acids. The CDR3 DNA sequence: TGTGCCAGCAGCACCTGGACAGGGGCGGTTTTTTCCGGGGAGCTGTTTTTT. Encoded protein: CASSTWTGAVFSGELFF.

The V gene is TRBV6-1, the J gene TRBJ1-3, with D unresolved. Germline V lookup: CDR1 MNHNS, CDR2 SASEGT. The CDR3 consists of 12 residues. V lost 2 bases and J 4 bases, leaving 3 bases between the germline ends. The CDR3 bases are TGTGCCAGCAGTGAACCGGGAAACACCATATATTTT. This translates into CASSEPGNTIYF.

This chain joins TRBV28 and TRBJ1-2; TRBD1 matches 7 bases. Germline V gene sequence: CDR1 MDHEN, CDR2 SYDVKM. This CDR3 has 14 residues. The V gene end was trimmed by 6 bases and the J gene end by 4 bases; junction bases not matched to a gene: 8. The CDR3 loop reads CASSGTEHFYGYTF. CDR3 coding DNA: TGTGCCAGCAGCGGGACAGAGCATTTCTATGGCTACACCTTC.

Concerning this clone itself: Other DNA variants within this sample encode the same CDR3. J is TRBJ2-3 and V is TRBV7-3; 10 bases are shared with TRBD2. CDR3 length: 15 residues. After removal of 5 bases from V and 3 bases from J, the junction contained 5 bases not matched to a gene. The germline V gene encodes CDR1 SGHTA and CDR2 FQGTGA. As DNA, the CDR3 is TGTGCCAGCAGCCCAGATAGCGGGGGGACAGATACGCAGTATTTT. Protein sequence: CASSPDSGGTDTQYF.

This chain joins TRBV27 and TRBJ2-7; 8 bases agree with TRBD1. The germline CDR1 and CDR2 sequences are MNHEY and SMNVEV (reference sequence). The CDR3 is 15 residues long. V shed 4 bases, J shed 1 base, and the junction held 6 bases outside the gene matches. CDR3 sequence (DNA): TGTGCCAGCAGTTCCCGGACAGGGAAGTCCTACGAGCAGTACGTC. It codes for CASSSRTGKSYEQYV.

This chain connects TRBV10-1 to TRBJ2-7, with TRBD1 identical over 10 bases. In germline, CDR1 is WNHNN, CDR2 SYGVQD (reference sequence). J gave up 5 bases and V 6 bases, and 16 bases lay outside the gene matches. This CDR3 contains 17 residues. As DNA, the CDR3 is TGCGCCAGCAGAAAAACCGCCGGGACAGGGGATCGCCACGAGCAGTACGTC. This sequence encodes CASRKTAGTGDRHEQYV.

This clone came up once. The chain carries TRBV7-3 and TRBJ2-7; D possibly corresponds to TRBD2 (6 bases). This CDR3 comprises 16 residues. Trimming shortened V by 5 bases and J by 2 bases, and 19 bases separated the two germline ends. CDR1 and CDR2 from the germline V gene are SGHTA and FQGTGA. CDR3 protein: CASSRTGTGSPYEQYV. The CDR3 DNA reads TGTGCCAGCAGCCGAACCGGGACTGGGTCACCCTACGAGCAGTACGTC.

This clone has only a few counts. The chain employs TRBV5-4 and TRBJ2-7; no definite D call. Trimming stripped 2 bases from V and 4 bases from J, with 10 bases between. This CDR3 comprises 13 residues. Germline CDR1 reads SGHNT; CDR2 reads YYREEE (reference sequence). The CDR3 spells CASSFMGTYEQYV. In DNA, the CDR3 is TGTGCCAGCAGCTTCATGGGCACATACGAGCAGTACGTC.

This clone was observed a handful of times. This chain uses TRBV2 with TRBJ2-3, with 14 bases matching TRBD2. The CDR3 is 16 residues long. V was clipped by 3 bases and J by 6 bases; unmatched bases: 5. CDR1 is SNHLY and CDR2 is FYNNEI in the germline V gene. As DNA, the CDR3 is TGTGCCAGCAGTGACCGACTAGCGGGGGGGCCGGATACGCAGTATTTT. It codes for CASSDRLAGGPDTQYF. The complete variable domain, with remaining parts taken from reference TRBV2 and TRBJ2-3, reads EPEVTQTPSHQVTQMGQEVILRCVPISNHLYFYWYRQILGQKVEFLVSFYNNEISEKSEIFDDQFSVERPDGSNFTLKIRSTKLEDSAMYFCASSDRLAGGPDTQYFGPGTRLTVL.

This clone was counted a single time. This rearrangement joins TRBV5-6 to TRBJ2-2, with 8 bases matching TRBD1. The CDR3 is 15 amino acids. Germline CDR1 is SGHDT and CDR2 is YYEEEE. Trimming cost V 4 bases and J 3 bases; bases outside gene matches: 5. CDR3 protein: CASSLGQVDTGELFF. CDR3 nucleotides: TGTGCCAGCAGCCTGGGACAGGTAGACACCGGGGAGCTGTTTTTT.

The CDR3 loop is CAGANSGNTIYF. The CDR3 region has the DNA TGTGCCGGGGCCAACTCTGGAAACACCATATATTTT. This chain links TRBV12-3 or TRBV12-4 with TRBJ1-3, with D perhaps matching TRBD1 (5 bases). V was clipped by 11 bases and J by 0 bases, with 8 bases between them. This CDR3 is built from 12 residues.

The CDR3 DNA reads TGCGCCAGCAGACGAGATCAGGGGCTGGGAGGAAACACCATATATTTT. Its protein is CASRRDQGLGGNTIYF. The V gene is TRBV5-1, the J gene TRBJ1-3; tentatively, D is TRBD1 (6 bases). The CDR3 loop spans 16 amino acids. The V and J ends lost 5 bases and 4 bases respectively, with 19 bases between them. Germline V gene lookup returns CDR1 SGHRS and CDR2 YFSETQ.

This clone showed up just once. The chain links TRBV5-5 to TRBJ1-1, with a possible D match to TRBD1 (5 bases). The ends were cut back, 4 bases at V and 1 base at J, with 11 bases in the middle. The CDR3 sequence is 14 residues long. The germline V gene encodes CDR1 SGHKS and CDR2 YYEKEE (reference sequence). The DNA of the CDR3 is TGTGCCAGCAGCACGGGACTCCAGAACACTGAAGCTTTCTTT. It yields the protein CASSTGLQNTEAFF.

The chain is built from TRBV2 and TRBJ2-2, with a tentative D call TRBD1 (6 bases). This CDR3 has 14 amino acids. With 8 bases removed from V and 0 bases from J, the gap between germline ends came to 10 bases. Germline lookup yields CDR1 SNHLY and CDR2 FYNNEI. CDR3 sequence: CASLAGANTGELFF. The DNA for the CDR3 is TGTGCCAGCTTGGCAGGGGCGAACACCGGGGAGCTGTTTTTT.

The chain couples TRBV19 to TRBJ1-2; D might be TRBD1 (6 bases). The CDR3 is made up of 15 amino acids. Trimming removed 3 bases at V and 4 bases at J, with 15 bases between. Germline CDR1 LNHDA, CDR2 SQIVND (reference sequence). Written as DNA, the CDR3 is TGTGCCAGTAGTATCAAGTGGGGGGGCGTCTATGGCTACACCTTC. Translation: CASSIKWGGVYGYTF.

This clone came up a few times. This chain links TRBV28 with TRBJ1-6, with 7 bases lining up with TRBD1. J was trimmed by 8 bases and V by 8 bases; bases with no gene match: 6. The length of the CDR3 is 13 residues. Per germline, CDR1 MDHEN and CDR2 SYDVKM. This CDR3 reads CASQRGPDSPLHF. The CDR3 nucleotides are TGTGCCAGCCAAAGGGGGCCGGATTCACCCCTCCACTTT.

The V call is TRBV5-1, the J call TRBJ2-5; 8 bases are a match to TRBD2. Germline assignment: CDR1 SGHRS and CDR2 YFSETQ. Unmatched junction bases numbered 10, after V lost 7 bases and J lost 5 bases. The CDR3 has 14 residues. CDR3 coding DNA: TGCGCCAGCCAGACACGGGGGGGCTCGGAGACCCAGTACTTC. It codes for CASQTRGGSETQYF.

CDR3 region: CASSIGARPSTNTEAFF. The CDR3 DNA follows: TGTGCCAGTAGTATAGGGGCCCGGCCTTCTACGAACACTGAAGCTTTCTTT. V usage is TRBV19 and J usage is TRBJ1-1; D not certain. This CDR3 contains 17 residues. Trimming took off 1 base at V and 1 base at J, with 16 bases between the two ends. Per germline, CDR1 LNHDA and CDR2 SQIVND (reference sequence).